These T cell receptor beta chains were read from a single sample in a study of T cell responses to AZD1222 COVID-19 vaccine. Clones were sequenced by immunoSEQ multiplex PCR, and TCRdb holds only the in-frame ones, with some missing. The sample has about 86,000 clones, just over 85% seen once. Source: peripheral blood, taken on day 0 of MenACWY control vaccination. The receptors originated from an adult in good health. Each CDR3 is given with its conserved first and last residue. A D gene is named only where the DNA matches it firmly. Not every row has a clone size; where given, it reads once, few, many or a size class.

>TRBD1|TRBJ1-6|once|TRBV6-5
CASSPTGQGFSPLHF
TGTGCCAGCAGTCCGACGGGACAGGGCTTCTCACCCCTCCACTTT
>NA|TRBJ1-1|NA|TRBV5-6
CASSLLTTGNTEAFF
TGTGCCAGCAGCTTGCTCACGACAGGGAACACTGAAGCTTTCTTT
>NA|TRBJ1-1|few|TRBV7-2
CASSLGRRYTNTEAFF
TGTGCCAGCAGCTTAGGGCGGAGATACACTAACACTGAAGCTTTCTTT
>NA|TRBJ2-1|NA|TRBV9
CASSVIAETYNEQFF
TGTGCCAGCAGCGTAATAGCGGAGACCTACAATGAGCAGTTCTTC
>NA|TRBJ1-5|NA|TRBV28
CASTRERGGNQPQHF
TGTGCCAGCACCCGGGAGAGGGGGGGCAATCAGCCCCAGCATTTT
>NA|TRBJ1-3|few|TRBV7-2
CASSLDGNTIYF
TGTGCCAGCAGCTTAGATGGAAACACCATATATTTT
>NA|TRBJ2-7|NA|TRBV5-1
CASSFERDYEQYF
TGCGCCAGCAGCTTTGAACGGGATTACGAGCAGTACTTC
>NA|TRBJ1-1|once|TRBV21-1
CASSKVPQGRGMNTEAFF
TGTGCCAGCAGCAAAGTCCCTCAGGGCCGTGGGATGAACACTGAAGCTTTCTTT
>NA|TRBJ2-7|NA|TRBV6-6
CASSWGDYEQYF
TGTGCCAGCAGCTGGGGGGATTACGAGCAGTACTTC
>NA|TRBJ1-2|NA|TRBV6-1
CASSEAAAFLGYTF
TGTGCCAGCAGTGAAGCGGCAGCCTTTCTTGGCTACACCTTC
>NA|TRBJ1-4|NA|TRBV27
CASSTKTPPTEKLFF
TGTGCCAGCAGCACTAAGACACCTCCCACTGAAAAACTGTTTTTT
>NA|TRBJ2-3|NA|TRBV11-2
CASRQESDTQYF
TGTGCCAGCAGACAGGAGTCAGATACGCAGTATTTT
>NA|TRBJ2-5|once|TRBV19
CASSIDTGGTQYF
TGTGCCAGTAGTATTGACACGGGCGGGACCCAGTACTTC
>NA|TRBJ2-3|NA|TRBV7-5
CARSLEGRTSGGTDTQYF
TGTGCCAGAAGCTTAGAGGGGCGGACTAGCGGGGGAACAGATACGCAGTATTTT
>TRBD1|TRBJ1-6|NA|TRBV27
CASSPGQGATRNSPLHF
TGTGCCAGCAGCCCGGGACAGGGGGCGACGAGGAATTCACCCCTCCACTTT
>NA|TRBJ1-2|NA|TRBV28
CASSPAGGDYGYTF
TGTGCCAGCAGCCCCGCGGGGGGGGACTATGGCTACACCTTC
>NA|TRBJ2-7|NA|TRBV9
CASSPQSGSSYEQYF
TGTGCCAGCAGCCCTCAATCGGGGAGTTCCTACGAGCAGTACTTC
>NA|TRBJ2-2|NA|TRBV24-1
CATSDPDRNTGELFF
TGTGCCACCAGTGATCCCGACAGGAACACCGGGGAGCTGTTTTTT
>NA|TRBJ2-3|NA|TRBV18
CASSPFGQDRILDTQYF
TGTGCCAGCTCCCCCTTTGGGCAGGACCGTATTTTGGATACGCAGTATTTT
>NA|TRBJ1-2|NA|TRBV7-9
CASSYREGGYTF
TGTGCCAGCAGCTACAGGGAAGGTGGCTACACCTTC
>NA|TRBJ1-4|NA|TRBV6-5
CAGRGGENEKLFF
TGTGCCGGTCGTGGGGGAGAGAATGAAAAACTGTTTTTT
>TRBD1|TRBJ1-1|NA|TRBV6-4
CASSDIGTGEVAFF
TGTGCCAGCAGTGACATCGGGACAGGGGAAGTTGCTTTCTTT
>NA|TRBJ1-5|NA|TRBV6-2/TRBV6-3
CASSPGQFNSNQPQHF
TGTGCCAGCAGCCCCGGACAGTTTAATAGCAATCAGCCCCAGCATTTT
>NA|TRBJ1-2|NA|TRBV6-5
CASSGQLNYGYTF
TGTGCCAGCTCGGGGCAGCTCAACTATGGCTACACCTTC
>NA|TRBJ1-1|NA|TRBV10-1
CAAKGGGMNTEAFF
TGCGCCGCCAAGGGGGGAGGGATGAACACTGAAGCTTTCTTT
>NA|TRBJ1-1|NA|TRBV6-5
CASSRSTANTEAFF
TGTGCCAGCAGTAGAAGTACGGCGAACACTGAAGCTTTCTTT
>NA|TRBJ1-2|NA|TRBV12-3/TRBV12-4
CATKRGAGYGYTF
TGTGCCACCAAAAGAGGGGCGGGCTATGGCTACACCTTC
>NA|TRBJ1-1|NA|TRBV3-1/TRBV3-2
CASSQGTSSSAFF
TGTGCCAGCAGCCAAGGGACTTCTTCTTCAGCTTTCTTT
>NA|TRBJ2-3|NA|TRBV14
CASSQEAWISTDTQYF
TGTGCCAGCAGCCAAGAGGCGTGGATCTCCACAGATACGCAGTATTTT
>NA|TRBJ1-3|NA|TRBV19
CATARNSGNTIYF
TGTGCCACTGCCCGAAACTCTGGAAACACCATATATTTT
>NA|TRBJ2-5|NA|TRBV19
CASSIRLEGYQETQYF
TGTGCCAGTAGTATAAGGTTGGAGGGGTACCAAGAGACCCAGTACTTC
>NA|TRBJ2-3|NA|TRBV3-1/TRBV3-2
CASSPRKLASTDTQYF
TGTGCCAGCAGCCCGCGGAAATTAGCCAGCACAGATACGCAGTATTTT
>NA|TRBJ2-7|NA|TRBV9
CASSVSGNTYEQYF
TGTGCCAGCAGCGTAAGCGGAAACACCTACGAGCAGTACTTC
>NA|TRBJ1-5|once|TRBV2
CASSDAGSNQPQHF
TGTGCCAGCAGTGACGCCGGTAGCAATCAGCCCCAGCATTTT
>TRBD2|TRBJ2-1|few|TRBV10-3
CAISGTSGADEQFF
TGTGCCATCAGTGGGACTAGCGGGGCCGATGAGCAGTTCTTC
>NA|TRBJ2-2|NA|TRBV4-1
CASSQDSGGFLTPGELFF
TGCGCCAGCAGCCAAGATTCAGGAGGTTTTTTAACACCCGGGGAGCTGTTTTTT
>NA|TRBJ2-5|few|TRBV6-2/TRBV6-3
CASSYGGRETQYF
TGTGCCAGCAGTTACGGTGGCCGGGAGACCCAGTACTTC
>NA|TRBJ1-2|NA|TRBV28
CASSSYGYTF
TGTGCCAGCAGTTCATATGGCTACACCTTC
>TRBD1|TRBJ1-2|NA|TRBV19
CASTPPGTGGNYGYTF
TGTGCCAGTACCCCCCCCGGGACAGGGGGAAACTATGGCTACACCTTC
>NA|TRBJ1-5|NA|TRBV29-1
CSVREGSQPQHF
TGCAGCGTTCGAGAGGGGAGTCAGCCCCAGCATTTT
>NA|TRBJ2-3|NA|TRBV28
CASSLLSGVTDTQYF
TGTGCCAGCAGTTTATTGTCAGGGGTAACAGATACGCAGTATTTT
>TRBD1|TRBJ1-5|NA|TRBV28
CASRTGGVMAQHF
TGTGCCAGCAGGACAGGGGGGGTTATGGCCCAGCATTTT
>NA|TRBJ1-3|NA|TRBV7-9
CASSLAGGNTIYF
TGTGCCAGCAGCTTAGCGGGAGGAAACACCATATATTTT
>TRBD1|TRBJ1-5|NA|TRBV27
CASRPDSGTGIHSNQPQHF
TGTGCCAGCAGGCCCGACTCCGGGACAGGGATCCATAGCAATCAGCCCCAGCATTTT
>TRBD1|TRBJ2-7|few|TRBV6-5
CANATGDAYEQYF
TGTGCCAACGCCACAGGGGATGCCTACGAGCAGTACTTC
>NA|TRBJ1-1|NA|TRBV6-6
CASSYYQRQSVAFF
TGTGCCAGCAGTTACTACCAGAGGCAGTCGGTAGCTTTCTTT
>TRBD1|TRBJ1-2|NA|TRBV6-5
CASSQTGGYGYTF
TGTGCCAGCAGTCAAACAGGGGGCTATGGCTACACCTTC
>TRBD2|TRBJ2-2|once|TRBV6-5
CASSRREESGELFF
TGTGCCAGCAGTAGGCGGGAGGAATCCGGGGAGCTGTTTTTT
>NA|TRBJ1-6|NA|TRBV5-1
CASSFRAGDNSPLHF
TGCGCCAGCAGCTTCAGGGCAGGCGATAATTCACCCCTCCACTTT
>NA|TRBJ1-5|NA|TRBV7-2
CASSGTGTGGNQPQHF
TGTGCCAGCAGCGGAACCGGGACCGGAGGGAATCAGCCCCAGCATTTT
>NA|TRBJ1-5|NA|TRBV12-3/TRBV12-4
CASSLWVEQPQHF
TGTGCCAGCAGTTTATGGGTAGAACAGCCCCAGCATTTT
>NA|TRBJ1-2|NA|TRBV7-9
CASSLAMDGRGYTF
TGTGCCAGCAGCTTAGCGATGGATGGTAGGGGCTACACCTTC
>TRBD1|TRBJ2-7|NA|TRBV6-1
CASSEPLGTGGYEQYF
TGTGCCAGCAGTGAACCCCTGGGGACAGGGGGATACGAGCAGTACTTC